This T cell receptor beta chain originates from a study of T cell changes during pregnancy in multiple sclerosis. The CDR3 runs 15 residues. V was clipped by 2 bases and J by 9 bases; unmatched bases: 7. From germline, CDR1 is KGHSH and CDR2 LQKENI. TCRdb's table, derived via immunoSEQ multiplex PCR, lists solely in-frame clones and lacks some. The sample has tens of thousands of clones, roughly nine tenths seen once. Sequenced material: peripheral blood, taken in the first trimester of pregnancy. The gene calls are TRBV18 and TRBJ2-1, with TRBD1 matching 10 bases. The sequence was obtained from a female donor in good health, enrolled as a control in a pregnancy study. The CDR3 DNA follows: TGTGCCAGCTCACCAGGGACAGGGGACCGGAGTGAGCAGTTCTTC. This codes for CASSPGTGDRSEQFF.